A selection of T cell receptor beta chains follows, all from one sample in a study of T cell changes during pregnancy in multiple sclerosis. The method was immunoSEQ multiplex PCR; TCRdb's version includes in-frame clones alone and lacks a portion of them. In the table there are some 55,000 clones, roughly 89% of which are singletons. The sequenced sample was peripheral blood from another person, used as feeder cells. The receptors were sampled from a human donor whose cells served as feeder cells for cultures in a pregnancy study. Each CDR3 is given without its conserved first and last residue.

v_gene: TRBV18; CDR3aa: ASSPVAGGPNEQF
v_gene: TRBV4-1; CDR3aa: ASSRSDQFEQY
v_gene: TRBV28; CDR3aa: ASSFISGDTQY
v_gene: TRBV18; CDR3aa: ASSPERASTAGDGYT
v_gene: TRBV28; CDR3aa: ASSQTGQAYGYT
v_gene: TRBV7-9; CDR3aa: ASSLRPGQGRRTEAF
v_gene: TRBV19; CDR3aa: ASSIDLISGASYEQY
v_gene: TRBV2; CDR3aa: ASSENRMNTEAF
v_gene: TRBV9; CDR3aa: ASSLGLARGEDTQY
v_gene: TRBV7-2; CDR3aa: ASSLAGWVQPQH
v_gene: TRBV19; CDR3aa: ASSIDSQSSYEQY
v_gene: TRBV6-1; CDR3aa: ASLGDAGNQPQH
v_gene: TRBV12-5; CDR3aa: ASGFDRRLNTEAF
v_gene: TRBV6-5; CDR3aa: ASSYAGAGGTEAF
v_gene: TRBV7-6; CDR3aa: ASSQGMDTEAF
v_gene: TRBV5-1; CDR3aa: ASSLTEGLFTEAF
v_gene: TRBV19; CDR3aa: ASSDGSSYEQY
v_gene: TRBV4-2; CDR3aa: ASSPQGTGTNNEQF
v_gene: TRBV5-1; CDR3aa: ASSVGGRLTEAF
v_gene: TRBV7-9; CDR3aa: ASSPLPHEQY
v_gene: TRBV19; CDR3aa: ASSVNRQLNEKLF
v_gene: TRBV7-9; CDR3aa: ASSPGTSGVSSYEQY
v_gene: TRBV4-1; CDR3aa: ASSQGEEWPQH
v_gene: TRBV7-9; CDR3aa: ASSYLRGGVYEQY
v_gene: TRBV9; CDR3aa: ASSVTAGDGEQY
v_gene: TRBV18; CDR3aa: ASSDERDRVGYT
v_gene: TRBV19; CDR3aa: ASSMRAGSGNEQF